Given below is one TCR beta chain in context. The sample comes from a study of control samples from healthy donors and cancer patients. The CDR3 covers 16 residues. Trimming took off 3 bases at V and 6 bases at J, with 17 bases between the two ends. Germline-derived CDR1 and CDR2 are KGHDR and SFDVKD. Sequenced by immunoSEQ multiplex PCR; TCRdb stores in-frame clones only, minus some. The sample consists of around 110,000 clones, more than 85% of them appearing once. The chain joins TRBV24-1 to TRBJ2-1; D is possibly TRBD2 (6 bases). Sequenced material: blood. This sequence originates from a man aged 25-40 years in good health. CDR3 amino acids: CATSDPGGPLGNEQFF. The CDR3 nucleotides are TGTGCCACCAGTGATCCCGGGGGTCCTCTCGGCAATGAGCAGTTCTTC.